This TCR beta chain is from a study of tumor-infiltrating lymphocytes in primary liver carcinoma. Study overall: Between about 4 and 11 cm across, the tumors were all of stage T1-T3 N0M0.

Whole-study findings and limits: Relative to blood, tumors carried a significantly larger fraction of the repertoire in their top 250 clones (p = 0.039). Compared with tumor region pairs, tumor-adjacent and tumor-blood pairs overlapped less.

Germline CDR1 and CDR2: GTSNPN and SVGIG (reference sequence). The length of the CDR3 is 14 residues. Trimming pared 4 bases from V and 2 bases from J, leaving 14 bases between. Joint extraction of RNA and DNA used about 17-33 mg of bulk tissue that was unsorted. All patients had surgically resected primary liver carcinoma. Total RNA amounting to roughly 480 ng was the source from which TCR beta cDNA was made with a constant-region primer. Nested multiplex PCR, run for three rounds with slightly modified ARM-PCR, yielded TCR beta libraries. Researchers ran the first two PCR rounds for approximately 10 cycles each with TRBV1-TRBV30 forward primers and a C-beta reverse primer. TCRdb analysed the multiplex PCR reads with MiXCR anew, one entry per CDR3 protein. The sample lists 95,000 to 150,000 distinct CDR3 sequences, roughly 75% occurring once. A remark on this clonotype: Its cognate antigen is unknown. A much larger clone sits a single nucleotide away, making a read error possible.

This clonotype was sampled from a woman aged 60 to 75 with primary liver carcinoma and hepatitis B virus infection. Sequenced input: tumor-adjacent normal liver tissue. The rearrangement links TRBV30 to TRBJ1-2, with D maybe TRBD1 (6 bases). The CDR3 bases are TGTGCCTGGAATGTATCCACAGGGAACTATGGCTACACCTTC. Its protein product is CAWNVSTGNYGYTF.